The entry that follows covers one TCR beta chain sequence. Its antigen has not been determined. No base quality values were provided; no much bigger clone lies one nucleotide off. This sample is drawn from a study of vaccination effects on CD4 cells after COVID-19 (dated by TCRdb to 2021 to 2024). For the wider study: Each participant got two doses of an mRNA SARS-CoV-2 vaccine, either BNT162b2 or mRNA-1273. In both COVID-19 convalescent patients and infection-naive vaccine recipients, the study compared SARS-CoV-2 spike-specific CD4+ TCR repertoires from before mRNA vaccination with those from after it. Altogether, around ten COVID-19 convalescent patients and a few SARS-CoV-2-naive healthy vaccine recipients made up the full study. The Oncomine TCR Beta short-read assay on an Illumina iSeq 100 was used to sequence cultures from other donors in the study.

In the ViraFEST assay, PBMC were stimulated with viral peptide pools, and antigen-specific CD4+ T cell clonotypes were then identified by expansion using TCR sequencing. After approximately eleven days of culture, CD4+ T cells were isolated with the EasySep CD4+ T cell isolation kit. None of the healthy vaccine recipients had a prior SARS-CoV-2 infection, which was confirmed by nucleocapsid antibody tests that came back negative both before and after vaccination. About 2.1 million PBMC per well were cultured in IMDM with about 5% human AB serum, roughly 11 IU/ml IL-2 and gentamicin, plus 10 ug/ml peptides. On days 3 and 7, half of the culture medium was replaced with fresh IL-2-containing medium. Each peptide stimulation condition was cultured in triplicate wells unless otherwise noted. PBMC were separated from whole blood using Ficoll-Paque Plus gradient centrifugation and were then either cryopreserved at -140C or used fresh. Overlapping peptide pools spanned the spike proteins of SARS-CoV-2 and the common cold coronaviruses HCoV-NL63, HCoV-OC43 and HCoV-229E. The QIAamp micro DNA kit was used to extract genomic DNA from the cultured CD4+ T cells.

The CDR3 numbers 12 residues from cysteine through phenylalanine. Only the CDR3 region is kept as DNA, spanning 36 bases read in frame from base 1. V was cut back by 5 bases and J by 1 base, leaving a gap of 5 bases between them. Library preparation was by the immunoSEQ multiplex PCR assay. TCR beta CDR3 sequencing was performed on DNA from the cultured, isolated CD4+ T cells. Per the authors' processing: Non-productive TCR sequences were discarded, and reads were trimmed to the CDR3 region, with only CDR3s of 7 or more amino acids retained. Antigen-specific clonotypes were identified using the MANAFEST web app by comparison of expansion in peptide wells against reference cultures. For clones to be considered positive, expansion at FDR<0.05 versus reference and all other wells, an odds ratio above 5, and a frequency above 0.1% in two replicate wells were required. Cross-reactive clonotypes were defined as significantly expanded in SARS-CoV-2 spike wells and in at least one common cold coronavirus spike condition. CDR3 similarity was assessed by Levenshtein distance with the stringdist R package, and unrooted trees were built with ape in R 3.6.1. The clones in this table, taken by TCRdb from immuneACCESS, are in-frame only. Not every clone is retained; where verified, under half of the shortfall comes from an unresolved V gene, and the cause of the rest is unknown. V and J calls and clone size are those listed in that table; D and trimming were worked out from the DNA. In all, the sample holds about 20,000 clones, and roughly 70% of those were seen once. In total, the top ten clones hold 7.5% to 9.5% of the sample.

Beyond this particular receptor, the publication reports: Limitations of the study were the small number of convalescent patients and the absence of early post-infection timepoints. In healthy vaccine recipients, vaccine-induced clones were almost all SARS-CoV-2 mono-reactive, with only 1 of 255 being cross-reactive with common cold coronaviruses. At late post-vaccination timepoints, both infection-induced and vaccine-induced clones showed marked clonal contraction, consistent with waning T cell responses.

The receptor's source is a human donor who received a COVID-19 vaccine. The input for sequencing was CD4+ T cells from PBMCs cultured with HCoV-NL63 spike peptides, taken before COVID-19 vaccination. The intended sense of this specimen's cell subset or site label: HCoV-NL63 spike overlapping peptide pool stimulation. The rearrangement combines TRBV12-3 or TRBV12-4 with TRBJ1-1; the D gene lacks a confident call. The CDR3 corresponds to CASSQRNTEAFF. In nucleotides, the sequence is TGTGCCAGCAGTCAAAGGAACACTGAAGCTTTCTTT.